This T cell receptor beta chain was identified in a study of identical twins. TCRdb analysed the 5' RACE reads with MiXCR anew, one entry per CDR3 protein. The sample contains roughly 770,000 distinct CDR3 sequences, 15% to 20% of which appear only once. In regard to this clonotype: As yet, its antigen is unknown.

General study findings and limits: Twins' surplus sharing was weaker for beta out-of-frame sequences.

This CDR3 has 14 residues. V lost 5 bases to trimming and J lost 0 bases, with 11 bases between them. Germline values: CDR1 SEHNR, CDR2 FQNEAQ (reference sequence). The data also belong to a second study, concerning T cells expressing NK-cell markers.

The gene calls are TRBV7-9 and TRBJ2-7, with D uncertain. The sequence was obtained from a woman aged 18-29 years in good health. The material sequenced was PBMCs. The CDR3 region has the DNA TGTGCCAGCAGCACCAATAATGTCTCCTACGAGCAGTACTTC. It specifies CASSTNNVSYEQYF.